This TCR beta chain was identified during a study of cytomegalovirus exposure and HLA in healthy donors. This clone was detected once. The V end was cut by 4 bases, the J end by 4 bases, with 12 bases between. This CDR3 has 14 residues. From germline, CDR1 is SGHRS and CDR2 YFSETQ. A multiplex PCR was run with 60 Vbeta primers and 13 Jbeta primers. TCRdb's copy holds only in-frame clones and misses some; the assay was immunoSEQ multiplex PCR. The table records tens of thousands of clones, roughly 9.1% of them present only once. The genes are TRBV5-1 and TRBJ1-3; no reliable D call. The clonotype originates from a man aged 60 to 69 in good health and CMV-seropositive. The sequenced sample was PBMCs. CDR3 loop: CASSIQREGNTIYF. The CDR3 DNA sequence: TGCGCCAGCAGCATCCAGAGGGAGGGAAACACCATATATTTT.